The entry that follows covers one TCR beta chain sequence. This sample is drawn from a study of blood T cell repertoires in COVID-19. Study information: Samples taken during acute and convalescent COVID-19 were collected in the United States, Italy and Spain. T cells, B-cell-depleted T cells, or PBMCs provided the cDNA or gDNA that served as material.

In the study's own analysis: Estimation of nucleated cell counts was performed using reference gene primer amplification. Assay: immunoSEQ multiplex PCR; the TCRdb copy retains only in-frame clones and omits some. V and J calls and clone size are given by that table; D and trimming were obtained from the DNA. The sample holds about 46,000 clones, 75% to 90% seen once. Seattle patients were enrolled during active infection and followed longitudinally. The CDR3 is made up of 14 amino acids. The germline V and J ends were trimmed by 1 base and 5 bases, with 9 bases remaining between them. From germline, CDR1 is MGHRA and CDR2 YSYEKL.

This receptor was taken from a woman older than 75 with COVID-19, enrolled during active disease. The sequencing sample was made of peripheral blood. V usage is TRBV4-1 and J usage is TRBJ1-5; no reliable D call. The CDR3 DNA reads as TGCGCCAGCAGCCAAGTGGGAGGGCATCAGCCCCAGCATTTT. Translated: CASSQVGGHQPQHF.